This TCR beta chain derives from a study of blood T cells in healthy people across ages. This clonotype was recorded a few times. Its antigen is still unknown. With V trimmed by 2 bases and J by 4 bases, 5 bases remained unmatched. Germline V gene sequence: CDR1 SGHTA, CDR2 FQGTGA. The CDR3 runs 15 residues. Whole-study findings and limits: Estimated diversity, derived from one million T cells, was regarded as an underestimate.

The authors ran a second PCR of about 6 to 11 cycles using a sample-barcoded 5' primer and a J-beta primer mix. TCRdb reprocessed the 5' RACE reads via MiXCR and lists one record per CDR3 protein. The sample has about 810,000 distinct CDR3 sequences; 30% to 45% are singletons. The sample was blood. This chain joins TRBV7-3 and TRBJ2-5, with 9 positions matching TRBD2. The origin of this receptor is a man younger than 30 in good health. As DNA, the CDR3 is TGTGCCAGCAGCTTAGCGGGGGGGCCAGTAGAGACCCAGTACTTC. Amino acids: CASSLAGGPVETQYF.